The 14 T cell receptor beta chains listed next were all sequenced from one sample in a study of T cells in Graves' hyperthyroidism and ophthalmopathy. TCR beta CDR3 regions were amplified from RNA. Carried out on the TCR CDR3, a first-round RT-PCR used the HTBI primer set. One entry per CDR3 protein, called by TCRdb with MiXCR from the multiplex PCR reads. The table has about 560,000 distinct CDR3 sequences, over 15% seen once. Sequencing was performed on blood. All receptors derive from a woman in her late teens or twenties with Graves' hyperthyroidism.

A remark on this clonotype: This may be a read error: a much more frequent sequence differs by one nucleotide. This chain uses TRBV28 with TRBJ1-4, with 7 bases fitting TRBD1. Per germline, CDR1 MDHEN and CDR2 SYDVKM. This CDR3 has 13 amino acids. CDR3 nucleotides: TGTGCCACGAGACAGGGAACTAATGGAAAACTGTTTTTT. Protein product: CATRQGTNGKLFF.

This clonotype was observed a handful of times. J is TRBJ2-5 and V is TRBV29-1, with 8 bases matching TRBD2. The V gene end was trimmed by 7 bases and the J gene end by 5 bases; junction bases not matched to a gene: 21. Germline CDR1 is SQVTM and CDR2 is ANQGSEA. This CDR3 is built from 17 residues. CDR3 sequence: CSAPVRGAVAGRETQYF. DNA for the CDR3: TGCAGCGCGCCCGTGCGGGGAGCGGTAGCGGGGCGGGAGACCCAGTACTTC.

Only a few counts were recorded for this clonotype. One base away lies a much larger clone, so this may be a sequencing read error. This sequence joins TRBV20-1 and TRBJ1-2; no firm D call. Trimming removed 5 bases at V and 8 bases at J, with 18 bases between. Per germline, CDR1 DFQATT and CDR2 SNEGSKA (reference sequence). The CDR3 extends over 13 amino acids. CDR3 sequence reads: CSAGVGPSVGYTF. The CDR3 bases are TGCAGTGCTGGAGTTGGGCCATCCGTAGGCTACACCTTC.

This clonotype was recorded once. DNA of the CDR3: TGTGCCAGCAGCTTTCTCGGACAGGGGACGCGGCAAGCTTTCTTT. Its translation: CASSFLGQGTRQAFF. This chain links TRBV5-6 with TRBJ1-1; the match to TRBD1 covers 9 bases. Germline V gene lookup returns CDR1 SGHDT and CDR2 YYEEEE. J lost 9 bases, V lost 2 bases, and 11 bases had no gene match. This CDR3 is 15 amino acids long.

This clonotype was found a few times. The chain couples TRBV4-3 to TRBJ1-2, with D hard to call. The germline V and J ends were trimmed by 1 base and 3 bases, with 9 bases remaining between them. Germline V gene sequence: CDR1 LGHNA, CDR2 YSLEER. This CDR3 region has 14 residues. The CDR3 nucleotides read TGCGCCAGCAGCCAAGTTCAAGGCTACTATGGCTACACCTTC. Residues: CASSQVQGYYGYTF.

In its sample, this clonotype was seen many times. V is TRBV6-2 or TRBV6-3 and J is TRBJ2-3; D may match TRBD1 or TRBD2 (5 bases each). V was shortened by 7 bases and J by 2 bases, with 13 bases between the two germline ends. The CDR3 extends over 14 amino acids. Germline lookup yields CDR1 MNHEY and CDR2 SVGEGT. CDR3 sequence reads: CASNFGTITDTQYF. The CDR3 DNA sequence: TGTGCCAGCAATTTCGGGACCATCACAGATACGCAGTATTTT.

This clonotype was observed many times. The V gene is TRBV18, the J gene TRBJ2-1, with D uncertain. The CDR3 loop spans 15 amino acids. CDR1 KGHSH and CDR2 LQKENI come from the germline V gene. V gave up 0 bases and J gave up 2 bases, with 8 bases separating them. This CDR3 reads CASSPPAVTYNEQFF. The CDR3 DNA follows: TGTGCCAGCTCACCACCCGCCGTCACCTACAATGAGCAGTTCTTC.

This clonotype was detected many times. V gene TRBV29-1 combines with J gene TRBJ1-2; the D gene is possibly TRBD1 (6 bases). Per the germline V gene, CDR1 is SQVTM and CDR2 is ANQGSEA. The CDR3 sequence is 15 residues long. V was trimmed by 3 bases and J by 8 bases, leaving 22 bases between them. The CDR3 DNA follows: TGCAGCGTTGAGGTCCTACAGGGCGCGCGGGTCGGCTACACCTTC. Protein: CSVEVLQGARVGYTF.

In its sample, this clonotype was seen many times. The V call is TRBV16, the J call TRBJ1-2, with a tentative D call TRBD1 (6 bases). Germline assignment: CDR1 KGHSY and CDR2 FQNENV. Trimming removed 4 bases at V and 6 bases at J, with 15 bases between. CDR3 size: 14 residues. This CDR3 reads CASSRDQGTHGYTF. Written as DNA, the CDR3 is TGTGCCAGCAGCCGAGACCAGGGGACCCATGGCTACACCTTC. The full variable domain, its missing parts supplied by reference TRBV16 and TRBJ1-2, is GEEVAQTPKHLVRGEGQKAKLYCAPIKGHSYVFWYQQVLKNEFKFLISFQNENVFDETGMPKERFSAKCLPNSPCSLEIQATKLEDSAVYFCASSRDQGTHGYTFGSGTRLTVV.

This clonotype was detected a few times. The genes are TRBV7-9 and TRBJ1-1; D perhaps matches TRBD1 (6 bases). The CDR3 has 13 residues. V dropped 6 bases and J dropped 10 bases, with 18 bases sitting between them. Germline V lookup: CDR1 SEHNR, CDR2 FQNEAQ (reference sequence). This chain's CDR3 is CASRVTGTRGAFF. CDR3 nucleotides: TGTGCCAGCAGAGTAACAGGGACTAGGGGAGCTTTCTTT.

This clonotype was counted a few times. V gene TRBV3-1 combines with J gene TRBJ2-1; 13 bases are shared with TRBD2. Per germline, CDR1 LGHDT and CDR2 YNNKEL (reference sequence). The CDR3 is 18 amino acids. Unmatched junction bases numbered 16, after V lost 6 bases and J lost 8 bases. CDR3 residues: CASSQTSGRYSYGDEQFF. The CDR3 coding sequence is TGTGCCAGCAGTCAGACTAGCGGGAGGTACTCTTACGGGGATGAGCAGTTCTTC.

This clonotype has ten or more counts. The chain carries TRBV28 and TRBJ2-5; D gene uncertain. V was trimmed by 5 bases and J by 5 bases, leaving 12 bases between them. There are 13 residues in the CDR3. From germline, CDR1 is MDHEN and CDR2 SYDVKM. The CDR3 loop is CASSPSARETQYF. The CDR3 coding sequence is TGTGCCAGCAGTCCTTCGGCCCGGGAGACCCAGTACTTC.

This clonotype was picked up many times. The chain carries TRBV7-2 and TRBJ2-2, with 9 bases that match TRBD1. Losses at the gene ends were 5 bases for V and 4 bases for J; bases not matched to a gene: 8. Germline values: CDR1 SGHTA, CDR2 FQGNSA. The CDR3 is 16 residues long. The CDR3 spells CASSPWWDRATGELFF. The CDR3 DNA follows: TGTGCCAGCAGCCCTTGGTGGGACAGGGCCACCGGGGAGCTGTTTTTT.

This clonotype has just a few counts. The genes are TRBV7-8 and TRBJ2-7, with D perhaps matching TRBD1 or TRBD2 (6 bases each). V was trimmed by 1 base and J by 6 bases, leaving 22 bases between them. The CDR3 is 17 amino acids. The germline V gene encodes CDR1 SGHVS and CDR2 FQNEAQ. CDR3 sequence (DNA): TGTGCCAGCAGCTTAGAGGGGACACCAGGAGGGTTGGGCGAGCAGTACTTC. It translates to CASSLEGTPGGLGEQYF.